The 23 T cell receptor beta chains below were found in one sample sequenced in a study of T cell clones after liver transplantation. Clones were sequenced by immunoSEQ multiplex PCR, and TCRdb holds only the in-frame ones, with some missing. The sample has more than 75,000 clones, around four fifths seen once; the top ten hold 0.45% to 0.55%. The material sequenced was CD4+ T cells from blood, taken just over 45 months after liver transplant. These receptors all stem from a human patient who received a liver transplant. Some T cells may be the graft donor's.

There are a few counts of this clone. This chain uses TRBV19 with TRBJ2-6; 11 nucleotides agree with TRBD1. Trimming took 9 bases from V and 0 from J; bases not matched to a gene: 10. CDR3 length equals 18 residues. The germline CDR1 and CDR2 sequences are LNHDA and SQIVND (reference sequence). CDR3: CASSNPGQGGSGANVLTF. CDR3 nucleotide sequence: TGTGCCAGCTCAAACCCGGGACAGGGGGGCTCTGGGGCCAACGTCCTGACTTTC.

The rearrangement links TRBV11-3 to TRBJ2-5; D might be TRBD1 or TRBD2, each matching 5 bases. Per germline, CDR1 SGHNT and CDR2 YENEEA. This CDR3 comprises 14 residues. Trimming shortened V by 5 bases and J by 5 bases, and 15 bases separated the two germline ends. CDR3 loop: CASSRGPPRETQYF. In DNA, the CDR3 is TGTGCCAGCAGCCGGGGACCCCCCAGGGAGACCCAGTACTTC.

The rearrangement uses TRBV18 and TRBJ1-1; D is unresolved. V was cut by 3 bases and J by 1 base, with 18 bases left in between. The CDR3 is made up of 17 amino acids. Per germline, CDR1 KGHSH and CDR2 LQKENI. CDR3 amino acids: CASSPRHLLGANTEAFF. CDR3 coding DNA: TGTGCCAGCTCACCGCGCCACCTCCTCGGAGCGAACACTGAAGCTTTCTTT.

This clone was detected only once. The V and J genes are TRBV5-4 and TRBJ2-4, with 8 bases identical to TRBD2. CDR3 length equals 14 residues. Trimming took 5 bases from V and 7 from J; bases not matched to a gene: 8. Germline CDR1 is SGHNT and CDR2 is YYREEE (reference sequence). CDR3 residues: CASSSNGGGNIQYF. The CDR3 nucleotides are TGTGCCAGCAGTTCTAACGGGGGGGGGAACATTCAGTACTTC.

CDR3 DNA sequence: TGCGCCAGCACCCGGGGGAGTACCGACGAGCAGTACTTC. Protein: CASTRGSTDEQYF. The V and J genes are TRBV5-1 and TRBJ2-7, with D possibly TRBD2 on 6 matching bases. The CDR3 is 13 amino acids. The V and J ends lost 6 bases and 5 bases respectively, with 15 bases between them. Germline loops: CDR1 SGHRS, CDR2 YFSETQ.

The table lists this clone with a few counts. The chain carries TRBV28 and TRBJ2-7; D uncertain. This CDR3 spans 14 amino acids. Germline lookup yields CDR1 MDHEN and CDR2 SYDVKM. Deletions cut 3 bases from V and 0 bases from J, with 9 bases between. Here the CDR3 reads CASSFGRYSYEQYF. CDR3 DNA: TGTGCCAGCAGTTTCGGGCGGTACTCCTACGAGCAGTACTTC.

The chain recombines TRBV5-6 with TRBJ1-1; the D is unclear. Germline values: CDR1 SGHDT, CDR2 YYEEEE. The ends were cut back, 3 bases at V and 0 bases at J, with 12 bases in the middle. The CDR3 is made up of 15 amino acids. As DNA, the CDR3 is TGTGCCAGCAGCTCAATCTTAGGATTGAACACTGAAGCTTTCTTT. This codes for CASSSILGLNTEAFF.

The chain joins TRBV6-1 to TRBJ2-7; maybe TRBD1 (5 bases). With 7 bases removed from V and 3 bases from J, the gap between germline ends came to 13 bases. This CDR3 contains 13 residues. CDR1 is MNHNS, CDR2 SASEGT, per germline. CDR3 sequence reads: CASTPGPHYEQYF. CDR3 bases: TGTGCCAGCACCCCAGGGCCCCACTACGAGCAGTACTTC.

The V and J genes are TRBV5-1 and TRBJ1-3, with no clear D. CDR3 size: 15 residues. The V end lost 4 bases, the J end lost 4 bases, and 15 bases lay between the germline ends. Germline V gene lookup returns CDR1 SGHRS and CDR2 YFSETQ. CDR3 bases: TGCGCCAGCAGCGAGGCTTCGAACGCCGGAAACACCATATATTTT. Amino acid sequence: CASSEASNAGNTIYF. The complete variable domain, with remaining parts taken from reference TRBV5-1 and TRBJ1-3, reads KAGVTQTPRYLIKTRGQQVTLSCSPISGHRSVSWYQQTPGQGLQFLFEYFSETQRNKGNFPGRFSGRQFSNSRSEMNVSTLELGDSALYLCASSEASNAGNTIYFGEGSWLTVV.

The J gene is TRBJ2-3, the V gene TRBV5-4; 9 positions match TRBD2. The length of the CDR3 is 17 residues. The V and J ends lost 0 bases and 5 bases, in that order; junction bases with no gene match: 10. Looked up from germline, CDR1 is SGHNT and CDR2 is YYREEE (reference sequence). CDR3 residues: CASSLVVLAGIVDTQYF. The CDR3 DNA is TGTGCCAGCAGCTTGGTAGTCCTAGCGGGAATTGTAGATACGCAGTATTTT.

V is TRBV6-6 and J is TRBJ2-5; 7 nucleotides align to TRBD2. With 5 bases clipped from V and 5 bases from J, the junction kept 11 bases outside the gene matches. The CDR3 is made up of 15 amino acids. In germline, CDR1 is MNHNY, CDR2 SVGAGI (reference sequence). DNA of the CDR3: TGTGCCAGCAGTCCTGCAAGAGCGGGAACGGAGACCCAGTACTTC. Translation gives CASSPARAGTETQYF.

The chain joins TRBV11-2 to TRBJ1-1; D might be TRBD1 (5 bases). Trimming left V 3 bases short and J 1 base short, with 12 bases between. This CDR3 has 15 amino acids. Germline V CDR1 and CDR2: SGHAT, FQNNGV. DNA for the CDR3: TGTGCCAGCAGCTTTGCGTTGGGGCCGAACACTGAAGCTTTCTTT. Its protein is CASSFALGPNTEAFF.

The rearrangement uses TRBV15 and TRBJ2-3; perhaps TRBD2 as D (6 bases). V lost 0 bases and J 0 bases, leaving 13 bases between the germline ends. In germline, CDR1 is LNHNV, CDR2 YYDKDF (reference sequence). The CDR3 is made up of 17 amino acids. CDR3 region: CATSRDHGGVSTDTQYF. In DNA, the CDR3 is TGTGCCACCAGCAGAGATCATGGCGGGGTGAGCACAGATACGCAGTATTTT.

J is TRBJ1-3 and V is TRBV28; TRBD1 matches 9 bases. CDR3 length: 18 residues. Germline V gene data show CDR1 as MDHEN and CDR2 as SYDVKM. Trimming cost V 6 bases and J 4 bases; bases outside gene matches: 16. The CDR3: CASSPNHLTGGGGNTIYF. CDR3 nucleotides: TGTGCCAGCAGCCCCAACCACCTCACAGGGGGCGGAGGAAACACCATATATTTT.

V usage is TRBV5-6 and J usage is TRBJ2-2; no clear D. V was cut by 2 bases and J by 0 bases, with 11 bases left in between. CDR1 is SGHDT and CDR2 is YYEEEE in the germline V gene. There are 16 residues in the CDR3. The CDR3 DNA follows: TGTGCCAGCAGCTTCAGACGCACGACGAACACCGGGGAGCTGTTTTTT. This codes for CASSFRRTTNTGELFF.

The chain joins TRBV28 to TRBJ1-6; 9 nucleotides agree with TRBD1. The germline gives CDR1 MDHEN, CDR2 SYDVKM. V was pared by 4 bases and J by 9 bases, with 19 bases of the junction left unmatched. The CDR3 length is 19 residues. The CDR3 protein is CASSSRRGDRESRFSPLHF. CDR3 DNA: TGTGCCAGCAGTTCCCGTCGAGGGGACAGGGAGTCGAGGTTTTCACCCCTCCACTTT.

The rearrangement joins TRBV18 to TRBJ1-1, with D possibly TRBD1 on 5 matching bases. Between the trimmed V and J ends, which lost 4 bases and 4 bases, there was a span of 19 bases. CDR1 and CDR2 (germline): KGHSH, LQKENI. The CDR3 sequence is 16 residues long. The CDR3 is CASSQNQRGRGTEAFF. As DNA, the CDR3 is TGTGCCAGCTCACAGAACCAGCGGGGCCGGGGCACTGAAGCTTTCTTT.

The chain is built from TRBV27 and TRBJ2-7; TRBD2 is a possible D gene (5 bases). Germline lookup yields CDR1 MNHEY and CDR2 SMNVEV (reference sequence). The CDR3 sequence is 14 residues long. The V gene lost 7 bases and the J gene lost 0 bases, with 13 bases spanning the gap. The CDR3 DNA follows: TGTGCCAGCACTGAGGCGGGCCGCTCCTACGAGCAGTACTTC. Translation: CASTEAGRSYEQYF.

The sample holds a few counts of this clone. The chain recombines TRBV5-1 with TRBJ2-7, with 10 bases identical to TRBD2. Losses at the gene ends were 3 bases for V and 1 base for J; bases not matched to a gene: 4. The CDR3 length is 15 residues. Germline V CDR1 and CDR2: SGHRS, YFSETQ. The CDR3 reads CASSSGLAKSYEQYF. CDR3 nucleotide sequence: TGCGCCAGCAGCTCGGGACTAGCGAAATCCTACGAGCAGTACTTC.

The chain recombines TRBV27 with TRBJ2-2; 8 positions agree with TRBD1. This CDR3 is built from 17 residues. V lost 2 bases to trimming and J lost 6 bases; unmatched junction nucleotides: 11. In germline, CDR1 is MNHEY, CDR2 SMNVEV (reference sequence). CDR3 residues: CASSLGQRTGFSGELFF. The CDR3 DNA sequence: TGTGCCAGCAGTTTAGGGCAGAGGACAGGGTTTTCCGGGGAGCTGTTTTTT.

The sample holds a few counts of this clone. This rearrangement joins TRBV6-1 to TRBJ2-7; D gene unclear. The CDR3 runs 13 residues. Deletions cut 9 bases from V and 2 bases from J, with 14 bases between. Germline V gene lookup returns CDR1 MNHNS and CDR2 SASEGT. CDR3: CASKTASTYEQYF. The CDR3 DNA reads as TGTGCCAGTAAGACGGCCTCAACCTACGAGCAGTACTTC.

The rearrangement uses TRBV30 and TRBJ1-1; D gene uncertain. CDR1 GTSNPN and CDR2 SVGIG come from the germline V gene (reference sequence). CDR3 length: 13 amino acids. V was shortened by 0 bases and J by 7 bases, with 12 bases between the two germline ends. CDR3 nucleotides: TGTGCCTGGAGTGTAGGTCGGGGTCTTGAAGCTTTCTTT. It specifies CAWSVGRGLEAFF.

The V gene is TRBV5-1, the J gene TRBJ2-1; 15 nucleotides match TRBD2. CDR3 size: 16 residues. Germline CDR1 and CDR2: SGHRS and YFSETQ. With V trimmed by 4 bases and J by 15 bases, 14 bases remained unmatched. The CDR3 is CASSALGLAGGPPMFF. As DNA, the CDR3 is TGCGCCAGCAGCGCCCTTGGACTAGCGGGAGGGCCCCCCATGTTCTTC.